One sample yielded the 16 T cell receptor beta chains listed below, sequenced in a study of blood T cell repertoires in COVID-19. Method: immunoSEQ multiplex PCR; TCRdb's copy keeps in-frame clones and lacks some. This sample has approximately 300,000 clones; 85% occur once, and the top ten carry approximately 1.9%. Sequenced: PBMCs or T cells enriched from blood (not recorded which). Receptor source: a woman younger than 45 who had been exposed to COVID-19.

The rearrangement joins TRBV19 to TRBJ2-7; possible D gene TRBD2, 6 bases. The germline CDR1 and CDR2 sequences are LNHDA and SQIVND (reference sequence). This CDR3 is 13 amino acids long. The V end lost 5 bases, the J end lost 5 bases, and 13 bases lay between the germline ends. The CDR3 spells CASSLQGGDEQYF. CDR3 DNA: TGTGCCAGTAGTCTGCAGGGCGGGGACGAGCAGTACTTC. Full variable domain (missing parts from reference TRBV19 and TRBJ2-7): DGGITQSPKYLFRKEGQNVTLSCEQNLNHDAMYWYRQDPGQGLRLIYYSQIVNDFQKGDIAEGYSVSREKKESFPLTVTSAQKNPTAFYLCASSLQGGDEQYFGPGTRLTVT.

This clone appeared a single time. The chain uses TRBV7-3 and TRBJ1-6; TRBD1 agrees at 8 bases. Germline CDR1 and CDR2: SGHTA and FQGTGA. With V trimmed by 4 bases and J by 7 bases, 6 bases remained unmatched. This CDR3 has 15 residues. The CDR3 sequence is CASSSSGGRNSPLHF. CDR3 nucleotide sequence: TGTGCCAGCAGCTCATCAGGGGGCAGGAATTCACCCCTCCACTTT. The full variable domain, with the rest looked up from reference TRBV7-3 and TRBJ1-6, is GAGVSQTPSNKVTEKGKYVELRCDPISGHTALYWYRQSLGQGPEFLIYFQGTGAADDSGLPNDRFFAVRPEGSVSTLKIQRTERGDSAVYLCASSSSGGRNSPLHFGNGTRLTVT.

This clone showed up just a few times. The rearrangement uses TRBV7-2 and TRBJ2-1; a possible D gene is TRBD2 (6 bases). V was clipped by 1 base and J by 4 bases, with 11 bases between them. CDR1 SGHTA and CDR2 FQGNSA come from the germline V gene. This CDR3 region has 15 residues. The CDR3 protein is CASSLDGGVYNEQFF. The CDR3 DNA sequence: TGTGCCAGCAGCTTAGACGGCGGGGTTTACAATGAGCAGTTCTTC. The full variable domain, with the rest looked up from reference TRBV7-2 and TRBJ2-1, is GAGVSQSPSNKVTEKGKDVELRCDPISGHTALYWYRQSLGQGLEFLIYFQGNSAPDKSGLPSDRFSAERTGGSVSTLTIQRTQQEDSAVYLCASSLDGGVYNEQFFGPGTRLTVL.

This rearrangement joins TRBV15 to TRBJ2-7, with D possibly matching TRBD2 (5 bases). The V gene lost 0 bases and the J gene lost 3 bases, with 12 bases spanning the gap. CDR3 length: 15 residues. The germline CDR1 and CDR2 sequences are LNHNV and YYDKDF (reference sequence). In DNA form, the CDR3 reads TGTGCCACCAGCAGAGATCATGCGGGCAGCTACGAGCAGTACTTC. Translated: CATSRDHAGSYEQYF.

This clone has a handful of counts. V usage is TRBV3-1 (or the pseudogene TRBV3-2) and J usage is TRBJ2-1; 8 bases agree with TRBD2. The trim removed 0 bases at V and 4 bases at J, leaving 5 bases unmatched. Germline V gene data show CDR1 as LGHDT and CDR2 as YNNKEL (reference sequence). There are 16 residues in the CDR3. The CDR3 DNA sequence: TGTGCCAGCAGCCAAGATTGGGGCGGGGGGTACAATGAGCAGTTCTTC. Residues: CASSQDWGGGYNEQFF.

The chain carries TRBV6-2 or TRBV6-3 and TRBJ1-5, with 7 bases lining up with TRBD1. The CDR3 is 15 amino acids. J gave up 0 bases and V 6 bases, and 5 bases lay outside the gene matches. Germline loops: CDR1 MNHEY, CDR2 SVGEGT. CDR3 sequence reads: CASSTDRVSNQPQHF. CDR3 bases: TGTGCCAGCAGCACAGACAGGGTTAGCAATCAGCCCCAGCATTTT.

V and J are TRBV9 and TRBJ1-2; maybe TRBD1 (5 bases). The CDR3 contains 16 residues. Germline assignment: CDR1 SGDLS and CDR2 YYNGEE. Trimming cost V 4 bases and J 4 bases, with 20 bases left between them. CDR3 in amino acids: CASSSGGGTPIYGYTF. The CDR3 DNA sequence: TGTGCCAGCAGCTCCGGCGGGGGTACCCCGATCTATGGCTACACCTTC.

V usage is TRBV28 and J usage is TRBJ1-1, with TRBD1 identical over 8 bases. There are 14 residues in the CDR3. CDR1 and CDR2 (germline): MDHEN, SYDVKM. V trimming: 6 bases; J trimming: 4 bases; junction bases outside the gene matches: 7. CDR3 protein: CASRVTGTGTEAFF. For the CDR3, the DNA is TGTGCCAGCAGGGTAACCGGGACAGGCACTGAAGCTTTCTTT. Filled out from reference TRBV28 and TRBJ1-1, the complete variable domain reads DVKVTQSSRYLVKRTGEKVFLECVQDMDHENMFWYRQDPGLGLRLIYFSYDVKMKEKGDIPEGYSVSREKKERFSLILESASTNQTSMYLCASRVTGTGTEAFFGQGTRLTVV.

This clone was seen a single time. This chain connects TRBV12-3 or TRBV12-4 to TRBJ1-5; D remains unclear. The CDR3 loop spans 13 amino acids. Deletions cut 4 bases from V and 4 bases from J, with 8 bases between. Written as DNA, the CDR3 is TGTGCCAGCAGTTCGGGTTGGAATCAGCCCCAGCATTTT. Translating it yields CASSSGWNQPQHF.

The chain's CDR3 is CASSSTSGEYEQYF. The CDR3 bases are TGTGCCAGCAGCTCGACTAGCGGGGAATACGAGCAGTACTTC. This rearrangement joins TRBV7-2 to TRBJ2-7, with TRBD2 identical over 11 bases. CDR1 SGHTA and CDR2 FQGNSA come from the germline V gene. The CDR3 has 14 residues. The V segment lost 4 bases and the J segment 4 bases; nucleotides outside the gene matches: 3. Complete variable domain (other parts from reference TRBV7-2 and TRBJ2-7): GAGVSQSPSNKVTEKGKDVELRCDPISGHTALYWYRQSLGQGLEFLIYFQGNSAPDKSGLPSDRFSAERTGGSVSTLTIQRTQQEDSAVYLCASSSTSGEYEQYFGPGTRLTVT.

V usage is TRBV6-5 and J usage is TRBJ1-5; 7 positions agree with TRBD1. CDR3 length: 14 residues. J was trimmed by 0 bases and V by 6 bases; bases with no gene match: 2. The germline V gene has CDR1 MNHEY and CDR2 SVGAGI. The CDR3 sequence is CASRGQYSNQPQHF. CDR3 DNA: TGTGCCAGCAGGGGACAGTATAGCAATCAGCCCCAGCATTTT.

This clone was recorded only once. This chain uses TRBV19 with TRBJ2-1; TRBD2 matches at 12 bases. V trimming: 4 bases; J trimming: 5 bases; junction bases outside the gene matches: 12. The CDR3 spans 18 residues. Germline V gene sequence: CDR1 LNHDA, CDR2 SQIVND (reference sequence). The CDR3 spells CASSTGTGRLAGDNEQFF. CDR3 sequence (DNA): TGTGCCAGTAGTACCGGGACAGGAAGACTAGCGGGGGACAATGAGCAGTTCTTC.

This clone was observed once. The chain recombines TRBV18 with TRBJ1-6, with 7 positions matching TRBD1. The germline CDR1 and CDR2 sequences are KGHSH and LQKENI. This CDR3 contains 15 residues. The J segment lost 6 bases and the V segment lost 3 bases, leaving 5 bases of the junction unmatched. The CDR3 bases are TGTGCCAGCTCACCCCCGGGACAGTCTAATTCACCCCTCCACTTT. This sequence encodes CASSPPGQSNSPLHF.

This rearrangement joins TRBV27 to TRBJ2-1; 13 bases match TRBD2. Germline V gene sequence: CDR1 MNHEY, CDR2 SMNVEV (reference sequence). V trimming: 5 bases; J trimming: 7 bases; junction bases outside the gene matches: 5. The CDR3 is 15 residues long. This CDR3 is CASSNGLAGDNEQFF. The CDR3 DNA sequence: TGTGCCAGCAGTAACGGACTAGCGGGAGATAATGAGCAGTTCTTC.

The rearrangement uses TRBV5-8 and TRBJ1-5; 7 bases align to TRBD1. This CDR3 spans 14 amino acids. Germline trimming cut 4 bases from V and 1 base from J; bases unmatched to any gene: 2. CDR1 is SGHTS, CDR2 YDEGEE, per germline. CDR3 nucleotides: TGTGCCAGCAGCGCCAGGGGGAGCAATCAGCCCCAGCATTTT. Translating gives CASSARGSNQPQHF.

The chain is built from TRBV7-2 and TRBJ1-1; 7 bases agree with TRBD1. The germline V gene encodes CDR1 SGHTA and CDR2 FQGNSA. V was clipped by 4 bases and J by 7 bases; unmatched bases: 15. This CDR3 is 16 amino acids long. CDR3 residues: CASSSPQTGLSLEAFF. The CDR3 region has the DNA TGTGCCAGCAGCTCCCCTCAGACAGGGCTTTCTCTTGAAGCTTTCTTT. Looking up the rest from reference TRBV7-2 and TRBJ1-1 gives the full variable domain: GAGVSQSPSNKVTEKGKDVELRCDPISGHTALYWYRQSLGQGLEFLIYFQGNSAPDKSGLPSDRFSAERTGGSVSTLTIQRTQQEDSAVYLCASSSPQTGLSLEAFFGQGTRLTVV.